The T cell receptor beta chain under discussion was sequenced for a study of early T cells in non-severe SARS-CoV-2 infection. This clonotype came up many times. The CDR3 extends over 13 amino acids. Trimming stripped 1 base from V and 5 bases from J, with 9 bases between. Per the germline V gene, CDR1 is SGHTA and CDR2 is FQGNSA. Individual cDNA molecules carried attached unique molecular identifiers. One entry per CDR3 protein results from TCRdb running MiXCR on the 5' RACE reads. This sample has more than 75,000 distinct CDR3 sequences, with about 14% found just once. Sequenced: whole blood. The chain combines TRBV7-2 with TRBJ2-7; D possibly corresponds to TRBD2 (6 bases). The receptor comes from an adult who was a healthcare worker with PCR-confirmed SARS-CoV-2 infection or an uninfected control (not recorded which). Here the CDR3 DNA reads TGTGCCAGCAGCTTAGGGAGGGCCCACGAGCAGTACTTC. Translating gives CASSLGRAHEQYF. The full variable domain, with the rest looked up from reference TRBV7-2 and TRBJ2-7, is GAGVSQSPSNKVTEKGKDVELRCDPISGHTALYWYRQSLGQGLEFLIYFQGNSAPDKSGLPSDRFSAERTGGSVSTLTIQRTQQEDSAVYLCASSLGRAHEQYFGPGTRLTVT.